These T cell receptor beta chains were read from a single sample in a study of blood T cells in healthy people across ages. TCRdb redid the calling of the 5' RACE reads with MiXCR, one entry per CDR3 protein. The table includes roughly 1.9 million distinct CDR3 sequences, approximately 39% detected once. The sample taken for sequencing was blood. These receptors were obtained from a human donor in good health. Each CDR3 is given with its conserved first and last residue. D genes are given only for firm matches. Rows give clone size only sometimes, using once, few, many, or a class for an expanded clone.

>.|TRBJ2-7|.|TRBV20-1
TGCAGTGCTACCGACCAGGGTTACGAGCAGTACTTC
CSATDQGYEQYF
>.|TRBJ1-2|.|TRBV7-9
TGTGCCAGCAGCTACAGGCCGGGTGGGGGCTACACCTTC
CASSYRPGGGYTF
>.|TRBJ2-1|few|TRBV6-6
TGTGCCAGCAGTCCCTCGGGGAGAGATGAGCAGTTCTTC
CASSPSGRDEQFF
>TRBD1|TRBJ1-2|.|TRBV28
TGTGCCAGCAGTTTCCAGGACAGGACCTATGGCTACACCTTC
CASSFQDRTYGYTF
>.|TRBJ2-1|.|TRBV20-1
TGCAGTGCTAGGCAACTAGCTCCCCTAATTAGGAATGAGCAGTTCTTC
CSARQLAPLIRNEQFF
>TRBD2|TRBJ2-1|few|TRBV7-2
TGTGCCAGCAGCTTAGCGGGACTAGCGAATGAGCAGTTCTTC
CASSLAGLANEQFF
>.|TRBJ1-2|.|TRBV21-1
TGTGCCAGCGGAGACAGGGGGCGAATTTGCTATGGCTACACCTTC
CASGDRGRICYGYTF
>.|TRBJ2-3|.|TRBV12-3/TRBV12-4
TGTGCCAGCAGTTTTATGGGGTTCGCAGATGCGCAGTATTTT
CASSFMGFADAQYF
>.|TRBJ2-7|few|TRBV6-5
TGTGCCGGCAGTTTACATCGGGACCCTTACGAGCAGTACTTC
CAGSLHRDPYEQYF
>.|TRBJ2-4|.|TRBV2
TGTGCCAGCAGTGAGGTTGTCGCCATTCAGTACTTC
CASSEVVAIQYF
>.|TRBJ2-1|few|TRBV9
TGTGCCAGCAGCGTAGCATTGAGGCAGTCCGGTGGGCAGTTCTTC
CASSVALRQSGGQFF
>.|TRBJ1-2|few|TRBV6-1
TGTGCCAGCAGTCCTAAGGGACACCGCGTAAACTATGGCTACACCTTC
CASSPKGHRVNYGYTF
>TRBD1|TRBJ2-6|.|TRBV11-2
TGTGCCAGCAGCCTTGCCGGGACAGACCTCTCTGGGGCCAACGTCCTGACTTTC
CASSLAGTDLSGANVLTF
>.|TRBJ1-5|.|TRBV27
TGTGCCAGCAGCTTTGACAGACATCAGCCCCAGCATTTT
CASSFDRHQPQHF
>TRBD1|TRBJ2-1|many|TRBV5-1
TGCGCCAGCAGCTTCGCAGGGGGCAGCTACAATGAGCAGTTCTTC
CASSFAGGSYNEQFF
>.|TRBJ2-1|.|TRBV7-2
TGTGCCAGCAGCCCGACTTGGTGGACAAGGGCTGGAAATGAGCAGTTCTTC
CASSPTWWTRAGNEQFF
>TRBD2|TRBJ2-7|.|TRBV10-3
TGTGCCGTCAGTGAGTCGTCGGGACTAGCGGAGGAGCAGTACTTC
CAVSESSGLAEEQYF
>TRBD1|TRBJ2-3|few|TRBV2
TGTGCCAGCAGTTTCAGGGGGCGCGTCGCAGATACGCAGTATTTT
CASSFRGRVADTQYF
>TRBD2|TRBJ2-1|.|TRBV20-1
TGCAGTGCTCCGAGCGGGAATTCCTACAATGAGCAGTTCTTC
CSAPSGNSYNEQFF
>.|TRBJ2-7|few|TRBV20-1
TGCAGTGCTAGCCTACTTACGACCTACGAGCAGTACTTC
CSASLLTTYEQYF
>TRBD2|TRBJ2-1|.|TRBV2
TGTGCCAGCAGCGAGTACGGGGGGTCCCTGGACAATGAGCAGTTCTTC
CASSEYGGSLDNEQFF
>.|TRBJ1-1|few|TRBV9
TGTGCCAGCAGCCCCGGGGCCCTCTACACTGAAGCTTTCTTT
CASSPGALYTEAFF
>TRBD1|TRBJ2-4|few|TRBV4-1
TGCGCCGGCAGCCAAGACGGCCAGGGGGCAAACATTCAGTACTTC
CAGSQDGQGANIQYF
>.|TRBJ2-5|.|TRBV20-1
TGCAGTGCTACGGGTATTGTGTCTGGTGAGACCCAGTACTTC
CSATGIVSGETQYF
>.|TRBJ2-5|many|TRBV7-3
TGTGCCAGCAGCTTAGGGCGGGGCTTGAGTGAGACCCAGTACTTC
CASSLGRGLSETQYF
>.|TRBJ1-1|.|TRBV5-1
TGCGCCAGCAGCTTGCTTCCCCGTGACAGGACCGTGAACACTGAAGCTTTCTTT
CASSLLPRDRTVNTEAFF
>.|TRBJ1-5|.|TRBV6-2/TRBV6-3
TGTGCCAGCAGTTCAGGGGCCTTCAATCAGCCCCAGCATTTT
CASSSGAFNQPQHF
>.|TRBJ1-2|.|TRBV12-3/TRBV12-4
TGTGCCAGCAGCTCCTCCGGACGGGGAAACTACGGCTACACCTTC
CASSSSGRGNYGYTF
>.|TRBJ2-2|.|TRBV19
TGTGCCAGTAGGTCCCATATACCAACCGGGGAGCTGTTTTTT
CASRSHIPTGELFF
>TRBD1|TRBJ2-7|.|TRBV7-9
TGTGCCAGCAGCTTAACAGGGGACATAGGTTACGAGCAGTACTTC
CASSLTGDIGYEQYF
>.|TRBJ2-3|once|TRBV10-3
TGTGCCATCACTGGGGGGGCCCCAAGCACAGATACGCAGTATTTT
CAITGGAPSTDTQYF
>.|TRBJ1-2|few|TRBV4-3
TGCGCCAGCAGCCAAGATCTGGTGGCAGCCTATGGCTACACCTTC
CASSQDLVAAYGYTF
>.|TRBJ1-2|.|TRBV12-3/TRBV12-4
TGTGCCAGCAGCAAGGGGGTCTATGGCTACACCTTC
CASSKGVYGYTF
>.|TRBJ2-1|few|TRBV12-5
TGTGCTAGTGGTTTTACGACTCCGAGCTCCTACAATGAGCAGTTCTTC
CASGFTTPSSYNEQFF
>.|TRBJ2-5|.|TRBV6-5
TGTGCCAGCAGTTACCTAACTAGGGAGACCCAGTACTTC
CASSYLTRETQYF
>.|TRBJ1-3|.|TRBV6-5
TGTGCCAGCAGCTACACCCAACCGGGACCGCTCTCTGGAAACACCATATATTTT
CASSYTQPGPLSGNTIYF
>.|TRBJ1-2|.|TRBV5-1
TGCGCCAGCAGCTTTGGGGATACGCCTGTAGGACCCCATGGCTACACCTTC
CASSFGDTPVGPHGYTF
>.|TRBJ2-1|few|TRBV20-1
TGCAGTGCTAGCGCTGTAGGGGTAGCCTACAATGAGCAGTTCTTC
CSASAVGVAYNEQFF
>TRBD1|TRBJ2-7|.|TRBV2
TGTGCCAGCAGTGACGGGACAGGGACCCACGAGCAGTACTTC
CASSDGTGTHEQYF
>.|TRBJ1-4|.|TRBV15
TGTGCCACCAGCAGAGAAGAGGTTTCAAGAGAAAAACTGTTTTTT
CATSREEVSREKLFF
>.|TRBJ1-2|.|TRBV10-3
TGTGCCATCAGGGTCGACGGACCCGACTTCGATGGCTACACCTTC
CAIRVDGPDFDGYTF
>TRBD1|TRBJ2-1|.|TRBV5-1
TGCGCCAGCTGGAAGCGACCTGCGGGACAGGGGGTGAAAAATGAGCAGTTCTTC
CASWKRPAGQGVKNEQFF
>.|TRBJ1-1|.|TRBV5-1
TGCGCCAGCAGCTTTTCGTTAGGACGGGCGAACACTGAAGCTTTCTTT
CASSFSLGRANTEAFF
>TRBD1|TRBJ2-3|few|TRBV25-1
TGTGCCAGCAGTCCCGAGGGGGCATCTGATACGCAGTATTTT
CASSPEGASDTQYF
>TRBD1|TRBJ1-2|.|TRBV27
TGTGCCAGCAGTTTATCCAGGGGACAGCTTCATGGCTACACCTTC
CASSLSRGQLHGYTF
>TRBD1|TRBJ2-7|.|TRBV5-1
TGCGCCAGCAGTTTTACCCCGGGACAGGGGTTGCACGAGCAGTACTTC
CASSFTPGQGLHEQYF
>TRBD2|TRBJ2-7|.|TRBV7-2
TGTGCCGGCAGCCCCCAGCGGGGGGCCTCTAATGAGCAGTACTTC
CAGSPQRGASNEQYF
>.|TRBJ1-6|.|TRBV4-3
TGCGCCAGCAGCCTATGGGGCCGGACCCTCCACTTT
CASSLWGRTLHF
>.|TRBJ2-1|.|TRBV10-3
TGTGCCATCAGTGAACAGGCGGATCATCAGTTCTTC
CAISEQADHQFF
>.|TRBJ2-4|.|TRBV4-2
TGTGCCAGCAGCCTACGGCGGGACGGGGTGTTGGAGCAGTACTTC
CASSLRRDGVLEQYF
>.|TRBJ2-3|few|TRBV6-2/TRBV6-3
TGTGCCAGCAGTGACCGGGGGCACACAGATACGCAGTATTTT
CASSDRGHTDTQYF
>.|TRBJ2-3|.|TRBV13
TGTGCCAGCAGTCCACACCTGGGGGCAGATACGCAGTATTTT
CASSPHLGADTQYF
>.|TRBJ2-2|once|TRBV2
TGTGCCAGCAGCTGGATAGGAGGGGCCGGGGAGCTGTTTTTT
CASSWIGGAGELFF